The clone carrying this TCR beta chain was detected a few times. The data stem from a study of blood T cells in healthy people across ages. Trimming cost V 4 bases and J 6 bases, with 18 bases left between them. The CDR3 is 16 amino acids. CDR1 KGHDR and CDR2 SFDVKD come from the germline V gene. A second about 7 to 11 cycle PCR used barcoded and J-beta primers. MiXCR, applied by TCRdb to the 5' RACE reads, yields one record per CDR3 protein. The sample holds roughly 790,000 distinct CDR3 sequences; about 42% are singletons and the top ten take 20% to 25%. The V gene is TRBV24-1, the J gene TRBJ2-1; D might be TRBD2 (6 bases). The receptor was derived from a woman between 55 and 75 years old in good health. Specimen: blood. DNA of the CDR3: TGTGCCACCAGTGACCCACGGACTACCCGTGTCAATGAGCAGTTCTTC. Its translation is CATSDPRTTRVNEQFF.